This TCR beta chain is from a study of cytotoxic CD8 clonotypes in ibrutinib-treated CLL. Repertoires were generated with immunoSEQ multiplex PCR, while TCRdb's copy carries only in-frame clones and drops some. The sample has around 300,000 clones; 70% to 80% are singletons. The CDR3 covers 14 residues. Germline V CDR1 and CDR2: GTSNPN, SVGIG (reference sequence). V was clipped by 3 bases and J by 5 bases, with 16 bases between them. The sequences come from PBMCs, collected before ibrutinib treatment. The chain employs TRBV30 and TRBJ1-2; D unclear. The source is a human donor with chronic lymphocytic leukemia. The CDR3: CAWSGWHRGYGYTF. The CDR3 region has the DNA TGTGCCTGGAGCGGGTGGCACCGGGGTTATGGCTACACCTTC.